This T cell receptor beta chain was identified during a study of response to subunit inactivated influenza vaccine. General study findings and limits: The authors suggested that few new T cells are recruited per seasonal influenza vaccination.

TCRdb called the RT-PCR reads again in MiXCR, with one record for every CDR3 protein. The table has 550,000 to 650,000 distinct CDR3 sequences, 10% to 15% seen once; the top ten hold about a tenth. In germline, CDR1 is KGHDR, CDR2 SFDVKD. This CDR3 region has 16 residues. V shed 4 bases and J 6 bases; nucleotides not matched to a gene: 8. This clonotype was recorded a few times. Antigen unknown. This chain uses TRBV24-1 with TRBJ1-5, with 10 bases that match TRBD1. Source: PBMCs from blood, taken on the day of vaccination. The TCR was taken from a man aged 45 to 65 who received an inactivated influenza vaccine. CDR3 sequence: CATSDRGTGEVQPQHF. CDR3 in DNA: TGTGCCACCAGTGACCGGGGGACAGGGGAGGTTCAGCCCCAGCATTTT.